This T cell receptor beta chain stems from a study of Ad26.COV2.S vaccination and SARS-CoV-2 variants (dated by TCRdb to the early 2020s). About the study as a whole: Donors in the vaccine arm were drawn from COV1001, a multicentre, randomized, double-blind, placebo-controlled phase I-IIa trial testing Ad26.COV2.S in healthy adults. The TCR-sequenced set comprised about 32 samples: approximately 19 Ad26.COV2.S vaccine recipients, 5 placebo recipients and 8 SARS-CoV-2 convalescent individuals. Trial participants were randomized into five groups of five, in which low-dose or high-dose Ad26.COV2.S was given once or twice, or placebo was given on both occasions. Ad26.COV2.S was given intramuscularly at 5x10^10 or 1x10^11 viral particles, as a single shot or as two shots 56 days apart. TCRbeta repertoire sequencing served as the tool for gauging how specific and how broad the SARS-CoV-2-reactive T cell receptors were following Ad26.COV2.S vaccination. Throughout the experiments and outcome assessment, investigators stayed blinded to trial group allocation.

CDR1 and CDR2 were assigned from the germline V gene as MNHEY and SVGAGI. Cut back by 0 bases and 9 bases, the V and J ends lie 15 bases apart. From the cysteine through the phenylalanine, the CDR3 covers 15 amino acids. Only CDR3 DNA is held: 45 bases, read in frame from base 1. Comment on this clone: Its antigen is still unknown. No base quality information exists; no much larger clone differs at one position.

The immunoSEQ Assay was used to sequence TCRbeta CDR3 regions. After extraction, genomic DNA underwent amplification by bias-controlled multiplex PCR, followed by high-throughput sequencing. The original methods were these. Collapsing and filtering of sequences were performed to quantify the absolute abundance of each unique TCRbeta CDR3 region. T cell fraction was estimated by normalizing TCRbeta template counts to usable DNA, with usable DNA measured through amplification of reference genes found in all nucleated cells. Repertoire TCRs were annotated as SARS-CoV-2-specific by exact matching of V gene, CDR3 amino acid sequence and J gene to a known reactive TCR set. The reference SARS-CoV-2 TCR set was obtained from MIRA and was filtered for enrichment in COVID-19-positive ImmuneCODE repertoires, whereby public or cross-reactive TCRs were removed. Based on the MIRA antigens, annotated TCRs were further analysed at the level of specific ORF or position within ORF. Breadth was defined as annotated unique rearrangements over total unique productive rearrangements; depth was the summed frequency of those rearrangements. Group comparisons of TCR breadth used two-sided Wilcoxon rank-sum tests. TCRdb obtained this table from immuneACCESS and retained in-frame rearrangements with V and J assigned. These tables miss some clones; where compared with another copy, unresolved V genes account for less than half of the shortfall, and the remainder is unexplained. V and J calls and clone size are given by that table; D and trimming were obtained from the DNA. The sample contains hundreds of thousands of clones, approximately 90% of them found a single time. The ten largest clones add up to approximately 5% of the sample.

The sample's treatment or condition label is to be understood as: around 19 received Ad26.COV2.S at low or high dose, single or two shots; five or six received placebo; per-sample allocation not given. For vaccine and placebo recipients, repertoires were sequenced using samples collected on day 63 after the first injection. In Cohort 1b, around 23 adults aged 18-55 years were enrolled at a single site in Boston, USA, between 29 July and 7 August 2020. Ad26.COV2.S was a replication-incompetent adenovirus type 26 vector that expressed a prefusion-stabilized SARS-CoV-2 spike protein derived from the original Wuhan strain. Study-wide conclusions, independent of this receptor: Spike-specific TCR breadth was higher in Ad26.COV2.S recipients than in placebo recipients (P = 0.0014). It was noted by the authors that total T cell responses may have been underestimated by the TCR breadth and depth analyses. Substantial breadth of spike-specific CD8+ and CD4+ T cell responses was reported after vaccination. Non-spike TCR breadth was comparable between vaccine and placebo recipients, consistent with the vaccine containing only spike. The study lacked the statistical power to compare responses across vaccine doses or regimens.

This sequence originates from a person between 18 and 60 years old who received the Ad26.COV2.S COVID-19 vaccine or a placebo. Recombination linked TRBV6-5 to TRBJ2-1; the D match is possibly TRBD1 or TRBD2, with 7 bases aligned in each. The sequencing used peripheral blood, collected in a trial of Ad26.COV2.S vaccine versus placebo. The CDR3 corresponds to CASSYSTGRVVEQFF. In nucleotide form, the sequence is TGTGCCAGCAGTTACTCGACAGGGAGGGTGGTTGAGCAGTTCTTC.